This passage covers 5 T cell receptor beta chains from one sample sequenced in a study of blood T cells in healthy people across ages. A sample-barcoded 5' primer and a J-beta primer mix were used in a second PCR of roughly 7 to 11 cycles. TCRdb itself ran the 5' RACE reads through MiXCR, one entry per CDR3 protein. The sample yields 750,000 to 850,000 distinct CDR3 sequences, 25% seen once. The same data also contributed to another study, on T cells of mothers and their children.

Sequenced: blood. Receptors originate from a boy aged 5 to 17 in good health.

Only a few counts were recorded for this clonotype. The V and J genes are TRBV12-3 or TRBV12-4 and TRBJ1-4; D is unclear. The CDR3 has 16 amino acids. V gave up 6 bases and J gave up 8 bases, with 22 bases separating them. The CDR3 loop reads CASSQQRLGLREKLFF. For the CDR3, the DNA is TGTGCCAGCAGCCAACAACGACTCGGGCTTCGAGAAAAACTGTTTTTT.

This chain connects TRBV12-3 or TRBV12-4 to TRBJ2-3; the match to TRBD2 covers 7 bases. J gave up 3 bases and V 4 bases, and 7 bases lay outside the gene matches. The CDR3 sequence is 15 residues long. CDR3 nucleotide sequence: TGTGCCAGCAGTTCGGGGGGAATCCTAACAGATACGCAGTATTTT. Its protein is CASSSGGILTDTQYF.

The chain carries TRBV4-3 and TRBJ2-3; no clear D gene. This CDR3 is 13 amino acids long. Trimming took 4 bases from V and 3 from J, leaving 8 bases between them. Per germline, CDR1 LGHNA and CDR2 YSLEER. The CDR3 reads CASSPTITDTQYF. CDR3 nucleotides: TGCGCCAGCAGCCCCACGATAACAGATACGCAGTATTTT.

The gene calls are TRBV6-1 and TRBJ2-3; no clear D. The CDR3 is 15 amino acids. CDR1 MNHNS and CDR2 SASEGT come from the germline V gene. V lost 3 bases and J 0 bases, leaving 10 bases between the germline ends. CDR3 protein: CASSEDRASTDTQYF. CDR3 nucleotides: TGTGCCAGCAGTGAGGACCGGGCTAGCACAGATACGCAGTATTTT.

J is TRBJ2-1 and V is TRBV12-3 or TRBV12-4; 9 positions agree with TRBD1. With 5 bases clipped from V and 6 bases from J, the junction kept 17 bases outside the gene matches. This CDR3 contains 18 residues. CDR3 DNA sequence: TGTGCCAGCAGTCCTTGGACAGGGGAGAGGCAGGTTGCCAATGAGCAGTTCTTC. It is translated as CASSPWTGERQVANEQFF.